Below, 7 T cell receptor beta chains from the same sample are listed, as sequenced in a study of CD8 T cells in Susac syndrome. RNA in amounts of roughly 0.45 to 1 ug was reverse transcribed with random hexamers. From the immunoSEQ multiplex PCR reads, TCRdb called clonotypes with MiXCR, one entry per CDR3 protein. The table lists some 110,000 distinct CDR3 sequences, roughly 95% of them singletons. Sequencing was performed on CD4+ T cells from PBMCs. The receptors come from a human donor with Susac syndrome.

The J gene is TRBJ2-1, the V gene TRBV29-1; possible D gene TRBD2, 6 bases. The germline V gene has CDR1 SQVTM and CDR2 ANQGSEA. The CDR3 consists of 12 residues. V was pared by 7 bases and J by 7 bases, with 14 bases between. CDR3 protein: CSGAGTHNEQFF. CDR3 nucleotides: TGCAGCGGAGCCGGGACTCATAATGAGCAGTTCTTC.

This CDR3 reads CASSLRNTGELFF. In DNA form, the CDR3 reads TGTGCCAGCAGTTTACGGAACACCGGGGAGCTGTTTTTT. The V gene is TRBV12-3 or TRBV12-4, the J gene TRBJ2-2; D ambiguous. V lost 2 bases to trimming and J lost 1 base, with 2 bases between them. The CDR3 length is 13 residues.

This chain connects TRBV6-6 to TRBJ1-1, with D tentatively TRBD1 (6 bases). CDR1 is MNHNY, CDR2 SVGAGI, per germline (reference sequence). This CDR3 has 13 residues. Between the trimmed V and J ends, which lost 6 bases and 7 bases, there was a span of 15 bases. For the CDR3, the DNA is TGTGCCAGCAGGATTACAGGGTATGGTGAAGCTTTCTTT. Translated, it gives CASRITGYGEAFF.

This sequence joins TRBV6-5 and TRBJ2-4; the D gene is possibly TRBD1 (5 bases). Germline CDR1 MNHEY, CDR2 SVGAGI. The CDR3 extends over 11 amino acids. V gave up 6 bases and J gave up 8 bases, with 8 bases separating them. The CDR3 DNA reads TGTGCCAGCAGCACCAGGGACATTCAGTACTTC. This codes for CASSTRDIQYF.

V and J are TRBV5-1 and TRBJ2-7; 11 nucleotides match TRBD2. Germline values: CDR1 SGHRS, CDR2 YFSETQ. This CDR3 region has 15 residues. V lost 7 bases and J lost 1; bases outside the gene matches: 7. Written as DNA, the CDR3 is TGCGCCAGCGGATTGGGGACTAGCGGTTCCTACGAGCAGTACTTC. Residues: CASGLGTSGSYEQYF.

V usage is TRBV12-3 or TRBV12-4 and J usage is TRBJ2-5, with 8 nucleotides matching TRBD2. V shed 5 bases, J shed 3 bases, and the junction held 5 bases outside the gene matches. CDR3 length equals 14 residues. The CDR3 sequence is CASSPRAGEETQYF. The CDR3 DNA sequence: TGTGCCAGCAGTCCCCGAGCGGGAGAAGAGACCCAGTACTTC.

The genes are TRBV4-1 and TRBJ2-2, with TRBD2 matching 8 bases. This CDR3 has 17 residues. V shed 3 bases and J 4 bases; nucleotides not matched to a gene: 10. The V gene's germline CDR1 is MGHRA and CDR2 YSYEKL. The CDR3 coding sequence is TGCGCCAGCAGCCAGGACCGACTAGCGCGGGGCACCGGGGAGCTGTTTTTT. Protein sequence: CASSQDRLARGTGELFF.